The 11 T cell receptor beta chains below were found in one sample sequenced in a study of identical twins. TCRdb used MiXCR to reprocess the 5' RACE reads, holding one entry per CDR3 protein. The data contain 200,000 to 250,000 distinct CDR3 sequences, around 6.5% of them singletons. This same sample was also part of a study on T cells expressing NK-cell markers.

The source material was CD8+ T cells sorted from blood. These receptors were obtained from a woman aged 18 to 35 in good health.

The chain carries TRBV7-8 and TRBJ1-1; no clear D. This CDR3 comprises 15 residues. V was cut by 4 bases and J by 5 bases, with 17 bases left in between. Germline values: CDR1 SGHVS, CDR2 FQNEAQ. This chain's CDR3 is CASSSSGPGATEAFF. The CDR3 bases are TGTGCCAGCAGCTCCTCGGGTCCCGGTGCAACTGAAGCTTTCTTT. Together with reference TRBV7-8 and TRBJ1-1, the CDR3 gives the full variable domain: GAGVSQSPRYKVAKRGQDVALRCDPISGHVSLFWYQQALGQGPEFLTYFQNEAQLDKSGLPSDRFFAERPEGSVSTLKIQRTQQEDSAVYLCASSSSGPGATEAFFGQGTRLTVV.

This clonotype showed up just a few times. The J gene is TRBJ2-5, the V gene TRBV6-2 or TRBV6-3; D perhaps matches TRBD2 (6 bases). V was trimmed by 5 bases and J by 7 bases, leaving 17 bases between them. The CDR3 has 14 residues. Germline V lookup: CDR1 MNHEY, CDR2 SVGEGT. CDR3 nucleotide sequence: TGTGCCAGCAGTGTACCGGGACTTCGAGGGACCCAGTACTTC. This translates into CASSVPGLRGTQYF.

Comments on this clonotype: A read error may explain this, as a much larger clone is one base away. V usage is TRBV3-1 and J usage is TRBJ2-7, with D possibly being TRBD1 or TRBD2 (5 bases each). Trimming left V 8 bases short and J 2 bases short, with 22 bases between. This CDR3 has 16 residues. Per germline, CDR1 LGHDT and CDR2 YNNKEL (reference sequence). The CDR3 nucleotides are TGTGCCAGCTGCCTTCCCCCGGGACGTCGCACCTACGAGCAGTACTTC. Residues: CASCLPPGRRTYEQYF.

This clonotype was detected a few times. The rearrangement joins TRBV21-1 to TRBJ2-3; the table assigns TRBD2, which was not confirmed against the DNA. TRBV21-1 is marked as a pseudogene. The CDR3 sequence is 17 residues long. Here the CDR3 reads CASSKIRIAGCTDTQYF. CDR3 DNA sequence: TGTGCCAGCAGCAAAATTAGGATAGCGGGCTGCACAGATACGCAGTATTTT.

This clonotype was counted ten times or more. The chain employs TRBV12-3 or TRBV12-4 and TRBJ2-5; possible D gene TRBD2, 7 bases. The CDR3 has 17 amino acids. V was pared by 1 base and J by 4 bases, with 19 bases between. CDR3 bases: TGTGCCAGCAGTTTAGAGGGAGGGGGACGCGGAGGAGAGACCCAGTACTTC. Amino acid sequence: CASSLEGGGRGGETQYF.

The chain couples TRBV24-1 to TRBJ1-1; D is undetermined. Germline-derived CDR1 and CDR2 are KGHDR and SFDVKD. This CDR3 spans 12 amino acids. V was cut by 4 bases and J by 9 bases, with 11 bases left in between. The CDR3 region is CATSDSSNQAFF. CDR3 bases: TGTGCCACCAGTGACTCCTCGAATCAAGCTTTCTTT.

The rearrangement joins TRBV6-2 or TRBV6-3 to TRBJ1-1, with D possibly TRBD1 on 6 matching bases. Germline CDR1 MNHEY, CDR2 SVGEGT. The CDR3 extends over 11 amino acids. With 10 bases removed from V and 3 bases from J, the gap between germline ends came to 9 bases. CDR3 in amino acids: CATKGDTEAFF. In DNA form, the CDR3 reads TGTGCCACCAAGGGGGACACTGAAGCTTTCTTT.

J is TRBJ2-3 and V is TRBV9, with D perhaps matching TRBD1 or TRBD2 (5 bases each). The CDR3 covers 17 residues. Trimming left V 3 bases short and J 2 bases short, with 19 bases between. The germline V gene encodes CDR1 SGDLS and CDR2 YYNGEE. The CDR3 region is CASSAEGRGDFTDTQYF. The CDR3 DNA follows: TGTGCCAGCAGCGCCGAAGGGAGAGGGGATTTCACAGATACGCAGTATTTT.

This clonotype occurred many times. The rearrangement joins TRBV29-1 to TRBJ1-1; D ambiguous. CDR1 is SQVTM, CDR2 ANQGSEA, per germline. CDR3 length equals 8 residues. The ends were cut back, 5 bases at V and 11 bases at J, with 6 bases in the middle. The CDR3 nucleotides are TGCAGCGTTCCGAACGCTTTCTTT. It is translated as CSVPNAFF. The whole variable domain, filled in from reference TRBV29-1 and TRBJ1-1, reads SAVISQKPSRDICQRGTSLTIQCQVDSQVTMMFWYRQQPGQSLTLIATANQGSEATYESGFVIDKFPISRPNLTFSTLTVSNMSPEDSSIYLCSVPNAFFGQGTRLTVV.

The gene calls are TRBV5-5 and TRBJ2-5; 11 bases agree with TRBD2. The CDR3 runs 16 residues. The ends lost 2 bases at V and 5 bases at J; junction bases unmatched: 8. Germline V gene data show CDR1 as SGHKS and CDR2 as YYEKEE (reference sequence). The DNA of the CDR3 is TGTGCCAGCAGCTTTTTGACTAGCGGGGCATCGGAGACCCAGTACTTC. Its protein product is CASSFLTSGASETQYF.

This clonotype was detected a few times. The chain couples TRBV7-9 to TRBJ2-1, with D hard to call. This CDR3 comprises 12 residues. Germline V gene data show CDR1 as SEHNR and CDR2 as FQNEAQ (reference sequence). V lost 3 bases and J lost 9, with 9 bases in between. The CDR3 sequence: CASSLVSVEQFF. The CDR3 coding sequence is TGTGCCAGCAGCTTGGTAAGCGTTGAGCAGTTCTTC.